This entry concerns a single T cell receptor (beta chain). This record belongs to a study of shared clonotypes between healthy human individuals. The overall study: Three CD4 naive, three CD4 memory, two CD8 naive and one CD8 memory plate were used per donor.

The protocol was immunoSEQ multiplex PCR, while the TCRdb copy is restricted to in-frame clones and leaves out a portion. The data hold 150,000 to 200,000 clones, with approximately 61% observed a single time. Trimming removed 0 bases at V and 4 bases at J, with 9 bases between. The CDR3 length is 14 residues. CDR1 is WSHSY, CDR2 SAAADI, per germline. This clonotype was obtained from a young man in good health. The specimen was memory CD4+ T cells sorted from blood. Subset in this sample: CD45RA-negative fraction. V gene TRBV10-2 combines with J gene TRBJ1-2; no clear D. The CDR3 nucleotides read TGCGCCAGCAGTGAGTCAAAGAGTATCTATGGCTACACCTTC. Translation gives CASSESKSIYGYTF.